The entry below gives a single T cell receptor beta chain sequence along with its context. Its matching antigen is unknown. This sample was taken from a study of PD-1 blockade in classical Hodgkin lymphoma. Overall study findings and caveats: As was reported, newly diagnosed patients showed lower baseline TCR diversity than healthy donors did. What caused the repertoire differences, perhaps disease activity or prior therapy, remains undefined.

Each of the patients experienced relapse following autologous stem cell transplantation, and their brentuximab vedotin exposure differed. CDR1 is MGHDK, CDR2 SYGVNS, per germline. V was pared by 6 bases and J by 9 bases, with 12 bases between. CDR3 length: 11 amino acids. Data came from immunoSEQ multiplex PCR; TCRdb stores just in-frame clones and leaves some out. This table holds roughly 81,000 clones, about nine tenths found once. V and J are TRBV25-1 and TRBJ2-7; D call uncertain. The starting material was peripheral blood mononuclear cells (PBMCs), obtained before the second cycle of nivolumab. The sequence came from a human donor with classical Hodgkin lymphoma. CDR3 nucleotide sequence: TGTGCCAGCAGAACGGCCGGCCGGCAGTACTTC. It yields the protein CASRTAGRQYF.